One sample yielded the 29 T cell receptor beta chains listed below, sequenced in a study of PD-1 blockade in classical Hodgkin lymphoma. Time point defined: cycle 4 day 1 (C4D1), after more than 5 weeks of nivolumab. Each and every patient relapsed after autologous stem cell transplantation, and patients got differing brentuximab vedotin exposure. Generated by immunoSEQ multiplex PCR, the TCRdb table keeps only in-frame clones and is missing some. The sample carries some 93,000 clones, about 83% recorded once. The material sequenced was peripheral blood mononuclear cells (PBMCs), taken before the fourth cycle of nivolumab. Source of these receptors: a human donor with classical Hodgkin lymphoma.

V is TRBV19 and J is TRBJ1-1; D is possibly TRBD1 (5 bases). Germline V CDR1 and CDR2: LNHDA, SQIVND (reference sequence). V dropped 6 bases and J dropped 4 bases, with 9 bases sitting between them. The CDR3 is 12 residues long. The CDR3 nucleotides are TGTGCCAGTAGCCAGGGTGTCACTGAAGCTTTCTTT. It specifies CASSQGVTEAFF. The whole variable domain, filled in from reference TRBV19 and TRBJ1-1, reads DGGITQSPKYLFRKEGQNVTLSCEQNLNHDAMYWYRQDPGQGLRLIYYSQIVNDFQKGDIAEGYSVSREKKESFPLTVTSAQKNPTAFYLCASSQGVTEAFFGQGTRLTVV.

The chain is built from TRBV5-1 and TRBJ2-3; 7 nucleotides match TRBD1. From germline, CDR1 is SGHRS and CDR2 YFSETQ. The J segment lost 5 bases and the V segment lost 4 bases, leaving 7 bases of the junction unmatched. This CDR3 has 14 amino acids. CDR3 loop: CASSPGTAVDTQYF. The CDR3 DNA sequence: TGCGCCAGCAGCCCTGGGACAGCGGTAGATACGCAGTATTTT.

The chain is built from TRBV27 and TRBJ2-3; D is ambiguous. V lost 3 bases to trimming and J lost 0 bases, with 13 bases between them. The CDR3 loop spans 16 amino acids. Germline lookup yields CDR1 MNHEY and CDR2 SMNVEV (reference sequence). In DNA, the CDR3 is TGTGCCAGCAGTTTCCTGGCGCTTTCTAGCACAGATACGCAGTATTTT. It codes for CASSFLALSSTDTQYF.

This chain links TRBV5-1 with TRBJ1-4, with TRBD1 as a possible D gene (5 bases). Germline CDR1 and CDR2: SGHRS and YFSETQ. Trimming cost V 4 bases and J 6 bases, with 16 bases left between them. The CDR3 extends over 15 amino acids. CDR3 coding DNA: TGCGCCAGCAGCGCGGCGGGGGACCAGTATGAAAAACTGTTTTTT. It translates to CASSAAGDQYEKLFF.

The CDR3 DNA is TGCAGCGTTTTAGTGGGGGCGGGAGTCTACAATGAGCAGTTCTTC. This encodes CSVLVGAGVYNEQFF. V is TRBV29-1 and J is TRBJ2-1; possibly TRBD2 for D (7 bases). The V and J ends lost 5 bases and 3 bases respectively, with 17 bases between them. The CDR3 covers 15 residues. Germline V gene lookup returns CDR1 SQVTM and CDR2 ANQGSEA.

The J gene is TRBJ1-2, the V gene TRBV5-8; TRBD1 matches 9 bases. CDR3 size: 16 residues. The V and J ends lost 4 bases and 0 bases, in that order; junction bases with no gene match: 7. CDR1 is SGHTS and CDR2 is YDEGEE in the germline V gene. The CDR3 spells CASSRDRELANYGYTF. Written as DNA, the CDR3 is TGTGCCAGCAGCCGGGACAGGGAGTTGGCTAACTATGGCTACACCTTC.

The chain uses TRBV28 and TRBJ1-5, with D perhaps matching TRBD1 (6 bases). V was clipped by 5 bases and J by 3 bases, with 14 bases between them. The CDR3 length is 15 residues. Germline V gene data show CDR1 as MDHEN and CDR2 as SYDVKM. The CDR3 DNA sequence: TGTGCCAGCAGTAAGGGGGGCAGGGCCAATCAGCCCCAGCATTTT. Protein: CASSKGGRANQPQHF.

The rearrangement joins TRBV10-3 to TRBJ2-1, with 8 bases lining up with TRBD2. The ends lost 6 bases at V and 10 bases at J; junction bases unmatched: 5. In germline, CDR1 is ENHRY, CDR2 SYGVKD. CDR3 length: 12 residues. The CDR3 nucleotides are TGTGCCATCAGCGAGGGCGGGAGGGAGCAGTTCTTC. It is translated as CAISEGGREQFF.

The chain links TRBV14 to TRBJ2-7; D remains ambiguous. In germline, CDR1 is SGHDN, CDR2 FVKESK. The V end lost 1 base, the J end lost 3 bases, and 7 bases lay between the germline ends. The CDR3 has 13 amino acids. The CDR3 DNA is TGTGCCAGCAGCCAAGTGGGCAGCTACGAGCAGTACTTC. It translates to CASSQVGSYEQYF.

DNA for the CDR3: TGTGCCAGCAGCCAAGGATCCGTGGTAGCCAAAAACATTCAGTACTTC. Translated, it gives CASSQGSVVAKNIQYF. The genes are TRBV28 and TRBJ2-4; D ambiguous. V was trimmed by 6 bases and J by 0 bases, leaving 15 bases between them. There are 16 residues in the CDR3. Germline CDR1 and CDR2: MDHEN and SYDVKM. Full variable domain (rest looked up from reference TRBV28 and TRBJ2-4): DVKVTQSSRYLVKRTGEKVFLECVQDMDHENMFWYRQDPGLGLRLIYFSYDVKMKEKGDIPEGYSVSREKKERFSLILESASTNQTSMYLCASSQGSVVAKNIQYFGAGTRLSVL.

The chain couples TRBV15 to TRBJ2-1; TRBD2 matches 12 bases. Germline CDR1 is LNHNV and CDR2 is YYDKDF (reference sequence). V was clipped by 3 bases and J by 6 bases; unmatched bases: 3. There are 15 residues in the CDR3. In nucleotides, the CDR3 is TGTGCCACCAGCAGGACTAGCGGGAGTTTCAATGAGCAGTTCTTC. Translated, it gives CATSRTSGSFNEQFF.

The V call is TRBV19, the J call TRBJ1-3; no firm D call. CDR3 length: 16 residues. Deletions cut 4 bases from V and 0 bases from J, with 13 bases between. Per the germline V gene, CDR1 is LNHDA and CDR2 is SQIVND (reference sequence). In DNA, the CDR3 is TGTGCCAGTAGTACCCGGACGGTTAACTCTGGAAACACCATATATTTT. Translation gives CASSTRTVNSGNTIYF.

The CDR3 DNA sequence: TGCGCCAGCAGCTTGAAGATCAGCGCAGGGGAAAATCAGCCCCAGCATTTT. As protein: CASSLKISAGENQPQHF. The chain couples TRBV5-1 to TRBJ1-5; D perhaps matches TRBD1 (6 bases). V was clipped by 1 base and J by 4 bases, with 18 bases between them. The CDR3 has 17 residues. The germline CDR1 and CDR2 sequences are SGHRS and YFSETQ. Using reference TRBV5-1 and TRBJ1-5 for the parts outside the CDR3, the full variable domain is KAGVTQTPRYLIKTRGQQVTLSCSPISGHRSVSWYQQTPGQGLQFLFEYFSETQRNKGNFPGRFSGRQFSNSRSEMNVSTLELGDSALYLCASSLKISAGENQPQHFGDGTRLSIL.

This clone was observed a single time. Here the CDR3 DNA reads TGTGCCAGCAGCTCTTTAGCGGGAGGGCCCGGGGAGACCCAGTACTTC. As protein: CASSSLAGGPGETQYF. The chain links TRBV7-2 to TRBJ2-5, with TRBD2 matching over 11 bases. The V gene's germline CDR1 is SGHTA and CDR2 FQGNSA. Unmatched junction bases numbered 9, after V lost 4 bases and J lost 5 bases. This CDR3 spans 16 amino acids.

The CDR3 sequence is CASSLGTLGADTQYF. The CDR3 bases are TGTGCCAGCAGCTTGGGAACTTTAGGAGCAGATACGCAGTATTTT. The chain is built from TRBV5-4 and TRBJ2-3; D call uncertain. CDR1 and CDR2 from the germline V gene are SGHNT and YYREEE (reference sequence). The V gene lost 0 bases and the J gene lost 4 bases, with 12 bases spanning the gap. This CDR3 region has 15 residues.

The chain links TRBV18 to TRBJ1-5; tentative D call: TRBD1 (5 bases). Per germline, CDR1 KGHSH and CDR2 LQKENI. The CDR3 has 16 amino acids. V lost 3 bases and J 2 bases, leaving 14 bases between the germline ends. In DNA form, the CDR3 reads TGTGCCAGCTCACCGTCGGCAGGGTCGGGCAATCAGCCCCAGCATTTT. Translating it yields CASSPSAGSGNQPQHF.

V usage is TRBV5-1 and J usage is TRBJ2-3; 10 bases agree with TRBD1. Trimming took 4 bases from V and 0 from J; bases not matched to a gene: 8. The CDR3 contains 17 residues. The germline gives CDR1 SGHRS, CDR2 YFSETQ. Here the CDR3 reads CASSRTTGGVSTDTQYF. Here the CDR3 DNA reads TGCGCCAGCAGCAGGACGACAGGGGGCGTGAGCACAGATACGCAGTATTTT.

The V call is TRBV27, the J call TRBJ2-3, with TRBD2 matching over 9 bases. Germline CDR1 MNHEY, CDR2 SMNVEV (reference sequence). V lost 5 bases, J lost 6 bases, and 12 bases stayed unmatched. CDR3 size: 16 residues. The CDR3 nucleotides read TGTGCCAGCAGTACCAGCGGGAGGAAGATATTGGATACGCAGTATTTT. This encodes CASSTSGRKILDTQYF.

This clone was seen only once. The V and J genes are TRBV15 and TRBJ1-2; D gene uncertain. The V gene's germline CDR1 is LNHNV and CDR2 YYDKDF (reference sequence). Trimming took off 4 bases at V and 0 bases at J, with 6 bases between the two ends. CDR3 length equals 13 residues. In DNA, the CDR3 is TGTGCCACCAGCAAGGACGCTAACTATGGCTACACCTTC. Translating gives CATSKDANYGYTF.

This sequence joins TRBV7-9 and TRBJ1-1; D unresolved. Trimming removed 1 base at V and 5 bases at J, with 14 bases between. Germline CDR1 SEHNR, CDR2 FQNEAQ (reference sequence). The CDR3 spans 15 residues. The CDR3 sequence is CASSLVSLQGTEAFF. The DNA of the CDR3 is TGTGCCAGCAGCTTAGTTAGCCTACAAGGAACTGAAGCTTTCTTT.

The J gene is TRBJ2-2, the V gene TRBV5-6; a weak D match, TRBD2 (5 bases). Germline V CDR1 and CDR2: SGHDT, YYEEEE. The CDR3 has 14 amino acids. The V and J ends lost 3 bases and 6 bases respectively, with 12 bases between them. CDR3: CASSYTGRSGELFF. In nucleotides, the CDR3 is TGTGCCAGCAGCTACACGGGAAGATCCGGGGAGCTGTTTTTT.

V gene TRBV5-1 combines with J gene TRBJ1-1; maybe TRBD1 (6 bases). V shed 5 bases and J shed 0 bases, with 11 bases lying between them. Germline lookup yields CDR1 SGHRS and CDR2 YFSETQ. The CDR3 consists of 14 residues. CDR3 sequence: CASRQGYMNTEAFF. In nucleotides, the CDR3 is TGCGCCAGCAGACAGGGATACATGAACACTGAAGCTTTCTTT.

This clone was counted a single time. The V call is TRBV7-2, the J call TRBJ2-1; D remains unclear. Per germline, CDR1 SGHTA and CDR2 FQGNSA. The V end lost 5 bases, the J end lost 6 bases, and 11 bases lay between the germline ends. This CDR3 is built from 13 residues. CDR3 sequence: CASSEGPANEQFF. The CDR3 DNA follows: TGTGCCAGCAGCGAAGGGCCGGCCAATGAGCAGTTCTTC. Filled out from reference TRBV7-2 and TRBJ2-1, the complete variable domain reads GAGVSQSPSNKVTEKGKDVELRCDPISGHTALYWYRQSLGQGLEFLIYFQGNSAPDKSGLPSDRFSAERTGGSVSTLTIQRTQQEDSAVYLCASSEGPANEQFFGPGTRLTVL.

This clone is classed as medium-sized. The chain couples TRBV15 to TRBJ1-1, with no clear D. V lost 1 base to trimming and J lost 5 bases, with 8 bases between them. The germline V gene encodes CDR1 LNHNV and CDR2 YYDKDF (reference sequence). The CDR3 runs 13 residues. The CDR3 DNA reads TGTGCCACCAGCAGAGCCGTCCGGACTGAAGCTTTCTTT. Translated, it gives CATSRAVRTEAFF.

The chain employs TRBV7-9 and TRBJ1-1; possible D gene TRBD1, 6 bases. The CDR3 has 15 residues. V was trimmed by 5 bases and J by 4 bases, leaving 17 bases between them. Germline assignment: CDR1 SEHNR and CDR2 FQNEAQ (reference sequence). The CDR3 reads CASSQGAGVGTEAFF. In nucleotides, the CDR3 is TGTGCCAGCAGCCAGGGAGCAGGGGTCGGCACTGAAGCTTTCTTT.

CDR3 sequence: CAISENLGQGGFSTEAFF. The CDR3 DNA sequence: TGTGCCATCAGTGAGAACTTAGGACAGGGGGGCTTCTCCACTGAAGCTTTCTTT. V usage is TRBV10-3 and J usage is TRBJ1-1, with 10 bases lining up with TRBD1. The length of the CDR3 is 18 residues. Germline-derived CDR1 and CDR2 are ENHRY and SYGVKD. The junction had 13 bases not matched to a gene; V was cut back by 2 bases and J by 4 bases.

The chain employs TRBV30 and TRBJ2-2; D is undetermined. CDR1 is GTSNPN, CDR2 SVGIG, per germline (reference sequence). V lost 0 bases to trimming and J lost 8 bases, with 10 bases between them. The length of the CDR3 is 13 residues. The CDR3 coding sequence is TGTGCCTGGAGTGTAACTCCGAATGGGGAGCTGTTTTTT. This sequence encodes CAWSVTPNGELFF.

The rearrangement uses TRBV28 and TRBJ2-1; TRBD2 matches at 10 bases. CDR1 and CDR2 from the germline V gene are MDHEN and SYDVKM. V shed 6 bases and J 8 bases; nucleotides not matched to a gene: 10. The CDR3 sequence is 15 residues long. The CDR3 DNA sequence: TGTGCCAGCAGCAGGATAGTAGCGGGAGGCGATGAGCAGTTCTTC. Amino acid sequence: CASSRIVAGGDEQFF.

This clone appeared once. The chain combines TRBV9 with TRBJ2-5; 8 bases are a match to TRBD2. V trimming: 2 bases; J trimming: 4 bases; junction bases outside the gene matches: 10. This CDR3 region has 16 residues. Germline values: CDR1 SGDLS, CDR2 YYNGEE. CDR3 DNA: TGTGCCAGCAGCGTTAGCGGGACCGCTGGCTTAGAGACCCAGTACTTC. Protein product: CASSVSGTAGLETQYF.